Listed below are T cell receptor beta chains from one sample, sequenced in a study of OX40 agonist ivuxolimab in advanced cancers. Clones were sequenced by immunoSEQ multiplex PCR, and TCRdb holds only the in-frame ones, with some missing. The repertoire holds approximately 56,000 clones, with approximately 90% as singletons. This sample comprised CD4+ or CD8+ T cells sorted from blood, obtained in a trial of the OX40 agonist ivuxolimab. The source of these receptors is an adult with an advanced solid tumor such as melanoma, head and neck, liver or kidney cancer. The conserved cysteine and the conserved F or W are not part of the CDR3 here. Fields, in order: CDR3 protein, J gene, V gene.

cdr3_aa: ASSYNGNEQY
j_call: TRBJ2-7
v_call: TRBV6-5

cdr3_aa: ASSPMTGGDEKLF
j_call: TRBJ1-4
v_call: TRBV7-9

cdr3_aa: ASSLWGEHNEQF
j_call: TRBJ2-1
v_call: TRBV5-1

cdr3_aa: ASSQDGVAGLYNEQF
j_call: TRBJ2-1
v_call: TRBV14

cdr3_aa: ASGLKAGGYNEQF
j_call: TRBJ2-1
v_call: TRBV5-4

cdr3_aa: ASSIGTDTLEQY
j_call: TRBJ2-7
v_call: TRBV19

cdr3_aa: ASSLGPGDGYT
j_call: TRBJ1-2
v_call: TRBV28

cdr3_aa: ASSLETGFQPQH
j_call: TRBJ1-5
v_call: TRBV5-1

cdr3_aa: ASSKGLSSGNTIY
j_call: TRBJ1-3
v_call: TRBV6-5

cdr3_aa: ASSDKYTEAF
j_call: TRBJ1-1
v_call: TRBV7-9

cdr3_aa: ASSQLGELSPLH
j_call: TRBJ1-6
v_call: TRBV4-3

cdr3_aa: ASSQKAGALQETQY
j_call: TRBJ2-5
v_call: TRBV4-2

cdr3_aa: ASSKYGGANYGYT
j_call: TRBJ1-2
v_call: TRBV19

cdr3_aa: ASSLEAGNTEAF
j_call: TRBJ1-1
v_call: TRBV11-2

cdr3_aa: AISESTGSNQPQH
j_call: TRBJ1-5
v_call: TRBV10-3

cdr3_aa: ASTLGMKVGRETEAF
j_call: TRBJ1-1
v_call: TRBV19

cdr3_aa: ASTSGSGSSYEQY
j_call: TRBJ2-7
v_call: TRBV11-2

cdr3_aa: ASSQSRDYQRDTQY
j_call: TRBJ2-3
v_call: TRBV4-3

cdr3_aa: AWSTANQPQH
j_call: TRBJ1-5
v_call: TRBV30

cdr3_aa: ASSYGLAGGTDTQY
j_call: TRBJ2-3
v_call: TRBV6-5

cdr3_aa: ASSVNLIQSAGANVLT
j_call: TRBJ2-6
v_call: TRBV9